What follows are 19 T cell receptor beta chains derived from one specimen sequenced in a study of identical twins. TCRdb analysed the 5' RACE reads with MiXCR anew, one entry per CDR3 protein. The sample lists roughly 720,000 distinct CDR3 sequences; 15% to 20% were seen once. These same data were also listed under a study on T cells expressing NK-cell markers.

The specimen was PBMCs. The receptors were sampled from a woman between 18 and 30 years old in good health.

This clonotype came up a few times. The chain joins TRBV6-2 or TRBV6-3 to TRBJ2-7, with TRBD1 identical over 7 bases. Germline-derived CDR1 and CDR2 are MNHEY and SVGEGT. The J segment lost 3 bases and the V segment lost 0 bases, leaving 14 bases of the junction unmatched. CDR3 length: 18 amino acids. The CDR3 DNA sequence: TGTGCCAGCAGTTACTCGCTTTCCACAGGGGACACCCACTACGAGCAGTACTTC. As protein: CASSYSLSTGDTHYEQYF.

This clonotype was found a few times. The chain is built from TRBV12-3 or TRBV12-4 and TRBJ1-2; the D gene is possibly TRBD1 (6 bases). Between the trimmed V and J ends, which lost 3 bases and 1 base, there was a span of 15 bases. The CDR3 extends over 16 amino acids. CDR3: CASSFEEQGSNYGYTF. Written as DNA, the CDR3 is TGTGCCAGCAGTTTTGAGGAACAGGGAAGTAACTATGGCTACACCTTC.

The gene calls are TRBV6-2 or TRBV6-3 and TRBJ2-7; D remains ambiguous. V lost 5 bases and J 5 bases, leaving 10 bases between the germline ends. CDR1 and CDR2 from the germline V gene are MNHEY and SVGEGT. The CDR3 covers 12 residues. CDR3 in amino acids: CASSLFFDEQYF. The CDR3 nucleotides are TGTGCCAGCAGTCTATTCTTTGACGAGCAGTACTTC.

This clonotype appeared many times. The gene calls are TRBV7-2 and TRBJ2-3, with D possibly TRBD2 on 6 matching bases. The CDR3 consists of 21 residues. The germline gives CDR1 SGHTA, CDR2 FQGNSA. The V end lost 2 bases, the J end lost 0 bases, and 27 bases lay between the germline ends. In nucleotides, the CDR3 is TGTGCCAGCAGCTTAAAGGCGGCATCCGGGAGTGGCGGGTTCAGCACAGATACGCAGTATTTT. This codes for CASSLKAASGSGGFSTDTQYF. Combining the CDR3 with reference TRBV7-2 and TRBJ2-3 gives the whole variable domain GAGVSQSPSNKVTEKGKDVELRCDPISGHTALYWYRQSLGQGLEFLIYFQGNSAPDKSGLPSDRFSAERTGGSVSTLTIQRTQQEDSAVYLCASSLKAASGSGGFSTDTQYFGPGTRLTVL.

The chain combines TRBV3-1 with TRBJ2-7; no clear D gene. CDR3 size: 14 residues. Germline assignment: CDR1 LGHDT and CDR2 YNNKEL (reference sequence). Trimming pared 4 bases from V and 0 bases from J, leaving 10 bases between. CDR3: CASSLVQSSYEQYF. DNA of the CDR3: TGTGCCAGCAGCCTCGTACAGAGCTCCTACGAGCAGTACTTC.

The chain combines TRBV12-3 or TRBV12-4 with TRBJ2-1; D is ambiguous. Trimming stripped 7 bases from V and 4 bases from J, with 14 bases between. The CDR3 is 14 residues long. This CDR3 reads CASNSKLAYNEQFF. For the CDR3, the DNA is TGTGCCAGCAACAGTAAATTGGCTTACAATGAGCAGTTCTTC.

Concerning this clonotype: At one end, the junction sequence differs from germline, possibly due to a read error. This chain uses TRBV7-7 with TRBJ2-1; D not certain. Germline-derived CDR1 and CDR2 are SSHAT and FNYEAQ (reference sequence). This CDR3 spans 14 amino acids. The CDR3 DNA reads TGTGCTAGCAGCTCTCAGGTGTTTGCGAATGAGCAGTTCTTC. Translated: CASSSQVFANEQFF.

This clonotype was picked up a small number of times. The chain carries TRBV20-1 and TRBJ1-2, with TRBD1 matching over 7 bases. The CDR3 has 13 residues. Germline trimming cut 4 bases from V and 2 bases from J; bases unmatched to any gene: 4. Germline lookup yields CDR1 DFQATT and CDR2 SNEGSKA (reference sequence). As DNA, the CDR3 is TGCAGTGCTAAAGGGACAGCAAACTATGGCTACACCTTC. Its translation: CSAKGTANYGYTF.

This clonotype was counted between two and nine times. This rearrangement joins TRBV20-1 to TRBJ1-1, with D possibly being TRBD1 (5 bases). Germline-derived CDR1 and CDR2 are DFQATT and SNEGSKA (reference sequence). This CDR3 has 15 residues. V was shortened by 0 bases and J by 2 bases, with 13 bases between the two germline ends. CDR3 in DNA: TGCAGTGCTAGAGATCCGGGACGGTTTAACACTGAAGCTTTCTTT. Translated, it gives CSARDPGRFNTEAFF.

The rearrangement links TRBV19 to TRBJ2-5, with 13 bases lining up with TRBD2. Germline CDR1 is LNHDA and CDR2 is SQIVND (reference sequence). The ends lost 5 bases at V and 4 bases at J; junction bases unmatched: 7. This CDR3 spans 16 amino acids. The CDR3 reads CASSLGLAGIRETQYF. CDR3 sequence (DNA): TGTGCCAGTAGTCTGGGACTAGCGGGGATCAGAGAGACCCAGTACTTC.

The chain is built from TRBV28 and TRBJ2-1; D not certain. Germline CDR1 reads MDHEN; CDR2 reads SYDVKM. This CDR3 comprises 13 residues. The V and J ends lost 3 bases and 5 bases respectively, with 8 bases between them. The CDR3 bases are TGTGCCAGCAGTTTTAGGACGGACAATGAGCAGTTCTTC. Amino acids: CASSFRTDNEQFF.

The V call is TRBV20-1, the J call TRBJ2-3, with 7 nucleotides matching TRBD2. This CDR3 contains 15 residues. The germline V gene encodes CDR1 DFQATT and CDR2 SNEGSKA (reference sequence). V shed 0 bases and J 4 bases; nucleotides not matched to a gene: 7. The chain's CDR3 is CSARDRGRGSDTQYF. CDR3 bases: TGCAGTGCTAGAGATCGCGGGAGAGGGTCAGATACGCAGTATTTT.

V is TRBV7-8 and J is TRBJ1-1; possibly TRBD1 for D (5 bases). Germline V lookup: CDR1 SGHVS, CDR2 FQNEAQ. The CDR3 length is 15 residues. V was cut by 0 bases and J by 1 base, with 9 bases left in between. CDR3 amino acids: CASSLAWGKNTEAFF. CDR3 in DNA: TGTGCCAGCAGCTTAGCGTGGGGGAAGAACACTGAAGCTTTCTTT.

The chain uses TRBV5-1 and TRBJ2-3, with TRBD2 identical over 9 bases. CDR3 length equals 17 residues. Trimming at V came to 1 base and at J to 2 bases, leaving 8 bases not matched to a gene. Germline V gives CDR1 SGHRS, CDR2 YFSETQ. CDR3 nucleotides: TGCGCCAGCAGCTTGTACTCAGCGGGAGGTTCCACAGATACGCAGTATTTT. Protein sequence: CASSLYSAGGSTDTQYF. Full variable domain (outside the CDR3, taken from reference TRBV5-1 and TRBJ2-3): KAGVTQTPRYLIKTRGQQVTLSCSPISGHRSVSWYQQTPGQGLQFLFEYFSETQRNKGNFPGRFSGRQFSNSRSEMNVSTLELGDSALYLCASSLYSAGGSTDTQYFGPGTRLTVL.

The chain employs TRBV28 and TRBJ1-1; 7 nucleotides align to TRBD1. CDR1 and CDR2 (germline): MDHEN, SYDVKM. The CDR3 covers 16 residues. The junction had 9 bases not matched to a gene; V was cut back by 5 bases and J by 0 bases. As DNA, the CDR3 is TGTGCCAGCAGTCCCATGGGACAGCACATGAACACTGAAGCTTTCTTT. Translated, it gives CASSPMGQHMNTEAFF.

This clonotype was seen a few times. This chain connects TRBV6-5 to TRBJ1-2; D gene ambiguous. CDR1 is MNHEY and CDR2 is SVGAGI in the germline V gene. There are 11 residues in the CDR3. Trimming stripped 11 bases from V and 4 bases from J, with 11 bases between. CDR3 sequence (DNA): TGTGCCGTGAAGAGTGGCTATGGCTACACCTTC. Translated: CAVKSGYGYTF.

CDR3 residues: CASSPRGEKAYEQYF. Here the CDR3 DNA reads TGTGCCAGCTCACCTCGTGGGGAAAAGGCCTACGAGCAGTACTTC. The chain is built from TRBV18 and TRBJ2-7; D is unclear. CDR1 and CDR2 (germline): KGHSH, LQKENI. Trimming cost V 3 bases and J 2 bases, with 14 bases left between them. CDR3 length: 15 residues.

This sequence joins TRBV7-9 and TRBJ2-3, with D perhaps being TRBD1 or TRBD2 (5 bases each). The germline gives CDR1 SEHNR, CDR2 FQNEAQ (reference sequence). The CDR3 has 14 amino acids. With 10 bases removed from V and 0 bases from J, the gap between germline ends came to 14 bases. The CDR3 sequence: CATLGTVSTDTQYF. CDR3 DNA: TGTGCCACTCTCGGGACGGTGAGCACAGATACGCAGTATTTT.

The chain recombines TRBV4-1 with TRBJ2-5; D ambiguous. CDR1 is MGHRA, CDR2 YSYEKL, per germline. The CDR3 extends over 15 amino acids. Trimming shortened V by 0 bases and J by 3 bases, and 11 bases separated the two germline ends. CDR3: CASSQDGTAEETQYF. CDR3 DNA sequence: TGCGCCAGCAGCCAAGATGGAACAGCAGAAGAGACCCAGTACTTC.